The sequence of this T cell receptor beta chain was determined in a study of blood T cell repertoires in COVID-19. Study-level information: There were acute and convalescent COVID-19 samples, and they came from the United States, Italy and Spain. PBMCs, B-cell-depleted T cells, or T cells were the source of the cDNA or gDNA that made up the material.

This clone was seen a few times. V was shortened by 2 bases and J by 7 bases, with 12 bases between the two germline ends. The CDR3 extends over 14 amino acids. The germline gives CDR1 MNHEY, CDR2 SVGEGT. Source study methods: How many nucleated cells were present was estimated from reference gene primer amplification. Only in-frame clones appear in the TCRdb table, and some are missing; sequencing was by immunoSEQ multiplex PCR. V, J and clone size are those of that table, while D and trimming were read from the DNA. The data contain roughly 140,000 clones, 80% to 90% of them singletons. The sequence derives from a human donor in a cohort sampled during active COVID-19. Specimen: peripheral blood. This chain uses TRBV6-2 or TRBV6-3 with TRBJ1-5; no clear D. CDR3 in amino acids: CASSYRQEWQPQHF. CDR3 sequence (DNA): TGTGCCAGCAGTTACAGGCAGGAATGGCAGCCCCAGCATTTT.